The 16 T cell receptor beta chains below were found in one sample sequenced in a study of blood T cell repertoires in COVID-19 (dated by TCRdb to 2018 to 2020). The library was generated by the immunoSEQ multiplex PCR assay. TCRdb provides this immuneACCESS table in a form limited to in-frame rearrangements. Some clones are lacking; in checked studies, under half of them reflect an unresolved V gene, and why the rest are absent is not known. The sample yields over 120,000 clones; around 84% were counted once. The ten largest clones represent approximately 5% of the sample. Sequences were obtained from peripheral blood. These receptors originate from a human donor in a cohort sampled during active COVID-19.

This chain connects TRBV6-1 to TRBJ2-4, with 7 bases that match TRBD2. Germline V gives CDR1 MNHNS, CDR2 SASEGT. The CDR3 totals 15 residues. V was pared by 1 base and J by 2 bases, with 2 bases of the junction left unmatched. The CDR3 coding sequence is TGTGCCAGCAGTGAAGGGGGGGGTTCCAAAAACATTCAGTACTTC. It translates to CASSEGGGSKNIQYF.

V usage is TRBV5-3 and J usage is TRBJ2-6; 14 nucleotides agree with TRBD2. TRBV5-3 is an open reading frame whose function is uncertain. J lost 1 base, V lost 0 bases, and 12 bases had no gene match. This CDR3 is built from 22 residues. The CDR3 DNA reads as TGTGCCAGAAGCTTGGCCAAGGGACTAGCGGGGGCCCGGGGATCTGGGGCCAACGTCCTGACTTTC. Protein product: CARSLAKGLAGARGSGANVLTF.

The CDR3 loop reads CASSTGQLYGYTF. The CDR3 region has the DNA TGTGCCAGTAGTACGGGACAGCTCTATGGCTACACCTTC. The rearrangement joins TRBV19 to TRBJ1-2, with TRBD1 identical over 7 bases. Trimming cost V 4 bases and J 4 bases; bases outside gene matches: 3. The CDR3 totals 13 residues. Germline CDR1 and CDR2: LNHDA and SQIVND (reference sequence).

V gene TRBV7-3 combines with J gene TRBJ1-2, with TRBD1 identical over 8 bases. Losses at the gene ends were 3 bases for V and 2 bases for J; bases not matched to a gene: 2. The CDR3 runs to 14 residues. Germline assignment: CDR1 SGHTA and CDR2 FQGTGA. CDR3 bases: TGTGCCAGCAGCTTGTCAGGGGGCAACTATGGCTACACCTTC. Translation gives CASSLSGGNYGYTF.

This chain links TRBV6-4 with TRBJ2-2; TRBD1 might be the D (6 bases). CDR1 and CDR2 (germline): MRHNA, SNTAGT. V shed 2 bases and J shed 3 bases, with 19 bases lying between them. The CDR3 totals 18 residues. Here the CDR3 reads CASSDPGMSGAHTGELFF. CDR3 DNA sequence: TGTGCCAGCAGTGACCCCGGAATGTCAGGGGCCCACACCGGGGAGCTGTTTTTT.

The rearrangement links TRBV6-5 to TRBJ2-3, with 8 bases fitting TRBD2. Germline-derived CDR1 and CDR2 are MNHEY and SVGAGI. The CDR3 has 13 residues. With V trimmed by 10 bases and J by 0 bases, 3 bases remained unmatched. Here the CDR3 DNA reads TGTGCCACAAAGCGGGAGAGCACAGATACGCAGTATTTT. It is translated as CATKRESTDTQYF.

The chain joins TRBV5-4 to TRBJ2-2; 12 bases align to TRBD2. Germline assignment: CDR1 SGHNT and CDR2 YYREEE (reference sequence). J lost 3 bases, V lost 4 bases, and 4 bases had no gene match. The CDR3 sequence is 16 residues long. The DNA of the CDR3 is TGTGCCAGCAGCCCCCCTAGCGGGGGGGACACCGGGGAGCTGTTTTTT. It codes for CASSPPSGGDTGELFF.

The CDR3 DNA follows: TGTGCCAGCAGCCCAAGCGGGAGCGCGGATACGCAGTATTTT. Translation: CASSPSGSADTQYF. The gene calls are TRBV6-5 and TRBJ2-3; 8 nucleotides agree with TRBD2. Germline lookup yields CDR1 MNHEY and CDR2 SVGAGI. CDR3 length: 14 amino acids. The V segment lost 6 bases and the J segment 6 bases; nucleotides outside the gene matches: 8.

This clone was picked up a small number of times. The rearrangement uses TRBV6-6 and TRBJ2-7, with 7 bases fitting TRBD1. V shed 0 bases, J shed 0 bases, and the junction held 5 bases outside the gene matches. This CDR3 is built from 16 residues. Germline lookup yields CDR1 MNHNY and CDR2 SVGAGI (reference sequence). CDR3 amino acids: CASSYSRQGASYEQYF. The CDR3 DNA follows: TGTGCCAGCAGTTACTCCCGACAGGGCGCCTCCTACGAGCAGTACTTC.

In nucleotides, the CDR3 is TGTGCCAGCAGCTTTAACCCGGGGGGTGGAACTGAAGCTTTCTTT. Its translation: CASSFNPGGGTEAFF. The V and J genes are TRBV7-9 and TRBJ1-1; a possible D gene is TRBD1 (5 bases). The CDR3 totals 15 residues. Germline CDR1 and CDR2: SEHNR and FQNEAQ (reference sequence). Trimming removed 3 bases from V and 5 bases from J, with 16 bases in between.

The chain links TRBV6-5 to TRBJ1-4, with 7 bases that match TRBD1. CDR3 length: 14 residues. Germline V lookup: CDR1 MNHEY, CDR2 SVGAGI. V was pared by 7 bases and J by 8 bases, with 10 bases of the junction left unmatched. DNA of the CDR3: TGTGCCAGCATGGGGACAGAAGAGATCGAAAAACTGTTTTTT. Translation: CASMGTEEIEKLFF.

The chain uses TRBV27 and TRBJ2-5; 10 nucleotides match TRBD1. The CDR3 is 16 residues long. Looked up from germline, CDR1 is MNHEY and CDR2 is SMNVEV (reference sequence). J was trimmed by 9 bases and V by 6 bases; bases with no gene match: 16. CDR3 coding DNA: TGTGCCAGCAGACAATCGGGGGGAGACAGGGGGCTACCCCAGTACTTC. This gives the protein CASRQSGGDRGLPQYF.

V and J are TRBV5-1 and TRBJ2-2, with 10 bases matching TRBD2. The CDR3 consists of 16 residues. Per the germline V gene, CDR1 is SGHRS and CDR2 is YFSETQ. V was clipped by 2 bases and J by 6 bases; unmatched bases: 7. CDR3 amino acids: CASSFASGGRSGELFF. In nucleotides, the CDR3 is TGCGCCAGCAGCTTTGCTAGCGGGGGTCGGTCCGGGGAGCTGTTTTTT. The full variable domain, in which reference TRBV5-1 and TRBJ2-2 provide the parts outside the CDR3, is KAGVTQTPRYLIKTRGQQVTLSCSPISGHRSVSWYQQTPGQGLQFLFEYFSETQRNKGNFPGRFSGRQFSNSRSEMNVSTLELGDSALYLCASSFASGGRSGELFFGEGSRLTVL.

The chain recombines TRBV10-3 with TRBJ1-1; D is perhaps TRBD1 (5 bases). From germline, CDR1 is ENHRY and CDR2 SYGVKD. Trimming took 10 bases from V and 3 from J, leaving 15 bases between them. The CDR3 length is 13 residues. The CDR3 DNA sequence: TGTGCCAGCTCAGGGAAATGGGACACTGAAGCTTTCTTT. Its translation: CASSGKWDTEAFF.

The genes are TRBV28 and TRBJ2-5; 10 bases fit TRBD2. Germline V gene sequence: CDR1 MDHEN, CDR2 SYDVKM. Trimming took 3 bases from V and 2 from J; bases not matched to a gene: 6. This CDR3 is built from 16 residues. The chain's CDR3 is CASSFQLAGRQETQYF. The CDR3, as DNA: TGTGCCAGCAGTTTTCAACTAGCGGGGCGTCAAGAGACCCAGTACTTC.

V is TRBV7-8 and J is TRBJ1-1; D perhaps matches TRBD1 (6 bases). Germline CDR1 and CDR2: SGHVS and FQNEAQ. V shed 7 bases and J shed 7 bases, with 19 bases lying between them. The CDR3 has 14 residues. In DNA form, the CDR3 reads TGTGCCAGCACACGTTCATTGGGGGCTGTTGAAGCTTTCTTT. It yields the protein CASTRSLGAVEAFF.